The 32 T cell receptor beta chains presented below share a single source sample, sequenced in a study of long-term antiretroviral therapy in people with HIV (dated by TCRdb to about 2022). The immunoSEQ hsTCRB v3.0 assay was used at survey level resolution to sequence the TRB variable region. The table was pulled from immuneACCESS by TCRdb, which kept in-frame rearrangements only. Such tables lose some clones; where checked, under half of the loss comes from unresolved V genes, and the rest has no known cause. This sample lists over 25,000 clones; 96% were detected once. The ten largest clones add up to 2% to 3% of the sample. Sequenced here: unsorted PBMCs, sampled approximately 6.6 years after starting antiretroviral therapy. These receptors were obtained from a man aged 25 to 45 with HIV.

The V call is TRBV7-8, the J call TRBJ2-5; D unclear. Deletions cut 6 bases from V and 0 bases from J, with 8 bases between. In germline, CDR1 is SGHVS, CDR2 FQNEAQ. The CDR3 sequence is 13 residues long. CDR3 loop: CASSFSYQETQYF. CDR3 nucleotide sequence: TGTGCCAGCAGTTTTTCGTACCAAGAGACCCAGTACTTC.

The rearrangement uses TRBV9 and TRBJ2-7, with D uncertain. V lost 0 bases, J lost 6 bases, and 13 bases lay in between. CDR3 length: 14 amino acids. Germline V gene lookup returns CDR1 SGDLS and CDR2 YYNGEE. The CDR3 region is CASSVDGVFGEQYF. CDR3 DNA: TGTGCCAGCAGCGTAGATGGGGTCTTCGGCGAGCAGTACTTC.

The chain's CDR3 is CASSFGLYNEQFF. CDR3 DNA: TGTGCCAGCAGTTTCGGACTCTACAATGAGCAGTTCTTC. This chain uses TRBV27 with TRBJ2-1; possible D gene TRBD2, 5 bases. The CDR3 is 13 amino acids. V lost 3 bases and J lost 3, with 6 bases in between. In germline, CDR1 is MNHEY, CDR2 SMNVEV (reference sequence).

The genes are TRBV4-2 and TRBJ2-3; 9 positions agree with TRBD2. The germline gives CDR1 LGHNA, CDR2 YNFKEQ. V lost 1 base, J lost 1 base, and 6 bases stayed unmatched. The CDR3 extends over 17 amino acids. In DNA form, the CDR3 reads TGTGCCAGCAGCCAAGCATGGCGGGGGGGCCGCACAGATACGCAGTATTTT. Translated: CASSQAWRGGRTDTQYF.

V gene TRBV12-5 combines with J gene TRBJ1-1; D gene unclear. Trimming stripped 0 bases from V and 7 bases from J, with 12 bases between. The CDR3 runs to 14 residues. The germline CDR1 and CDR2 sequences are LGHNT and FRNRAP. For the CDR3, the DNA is TGTGCTAGTGGTTTGGTACAAGATCCCCGTGAAGCTTTCTTT. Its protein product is CASGLVQDPREAFF.

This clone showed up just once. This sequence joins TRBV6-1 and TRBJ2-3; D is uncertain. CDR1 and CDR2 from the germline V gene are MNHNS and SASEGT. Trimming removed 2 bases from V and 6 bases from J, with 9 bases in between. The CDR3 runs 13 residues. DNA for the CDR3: TGTGCCAGCAGTGAAAGTAGGGCGGATACGCAGTATTTT. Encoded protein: CASSESRADTQYF.

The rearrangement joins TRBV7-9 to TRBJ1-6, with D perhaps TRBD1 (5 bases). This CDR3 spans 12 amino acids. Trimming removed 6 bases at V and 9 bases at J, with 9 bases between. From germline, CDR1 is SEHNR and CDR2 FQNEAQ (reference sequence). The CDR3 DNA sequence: TGTGCCAGCAGGGGGCTAGGTTCACCCCTCCACTTT. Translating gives CASRGLGSPLHF.

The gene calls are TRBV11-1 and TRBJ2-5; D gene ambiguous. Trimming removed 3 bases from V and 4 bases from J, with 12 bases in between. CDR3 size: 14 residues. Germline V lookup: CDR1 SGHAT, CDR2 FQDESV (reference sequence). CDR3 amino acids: CASSFEAEIETQYF. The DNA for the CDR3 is TGTGCCAGCAGCTTCGAGGCGGAGATAGAGACCCAGTACTTC.

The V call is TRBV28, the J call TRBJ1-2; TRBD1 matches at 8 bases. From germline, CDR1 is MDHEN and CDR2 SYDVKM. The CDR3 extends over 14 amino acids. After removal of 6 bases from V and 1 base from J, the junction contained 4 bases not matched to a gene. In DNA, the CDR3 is TGTGCCAGCAGCCCAGGGGGCGGTAACTATGGCTACACCTTC. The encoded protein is CASSPGGGNYGYTF.

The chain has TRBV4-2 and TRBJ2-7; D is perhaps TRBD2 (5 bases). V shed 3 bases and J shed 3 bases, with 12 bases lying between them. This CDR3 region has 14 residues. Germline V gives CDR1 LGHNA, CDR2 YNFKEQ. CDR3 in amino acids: CASSQYPGDYEQYF. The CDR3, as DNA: TGTGCCAGCAGCCAGTACCCCGGGGACTACGAGCAGTACTTC.

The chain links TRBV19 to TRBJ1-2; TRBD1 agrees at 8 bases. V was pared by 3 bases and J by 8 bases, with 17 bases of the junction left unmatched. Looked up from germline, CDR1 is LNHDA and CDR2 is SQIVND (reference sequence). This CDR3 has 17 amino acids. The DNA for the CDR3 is TGTGCCAGTAGTATCGACGTCTGGCCCGACAGGGGACAGGGCTACACCTTC. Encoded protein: CASSIDVWPDRGQGYTF.

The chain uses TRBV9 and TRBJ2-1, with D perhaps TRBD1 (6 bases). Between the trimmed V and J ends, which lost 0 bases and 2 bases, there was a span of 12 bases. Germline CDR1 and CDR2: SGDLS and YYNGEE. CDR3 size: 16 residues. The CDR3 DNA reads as TGTGCCAGCAGCGTAGCTAGGGGGTCGCCCTACAATGAGCAGTTCTTC. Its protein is CASSVARGSPYNEQFF.

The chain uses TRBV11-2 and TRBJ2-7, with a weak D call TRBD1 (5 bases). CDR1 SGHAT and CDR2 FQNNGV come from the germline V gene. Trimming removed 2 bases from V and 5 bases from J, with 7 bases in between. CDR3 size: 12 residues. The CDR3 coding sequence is TGTGCCAGCAGCTTAATAGGGGACGAGCAGTACTTC. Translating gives CASSLIGDEQYF.

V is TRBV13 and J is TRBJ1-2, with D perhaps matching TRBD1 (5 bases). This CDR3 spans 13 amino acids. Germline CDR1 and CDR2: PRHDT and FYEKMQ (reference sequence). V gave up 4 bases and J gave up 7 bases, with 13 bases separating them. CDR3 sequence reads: CASSSDEGSGYTF. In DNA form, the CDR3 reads TGTGCCAGCAGCTCCGACGAGGGGTCTGGCTACACCTTC.

This CDR3 is CASSEGSQLGNGYTF. In DNA form, the CDR3 reads TGTGCCAGCAGTGAAGGGTCCCAGCTGGGGAATGGCTACACCTTC. The chain combines TRBV6-1 with TRBJ1-2; D uncertain. Germline assignment: CDR1 MNHNS and CDR2 SASEGT. Deletions cut 1 base from V and 6 bases from J, with 15 bases between. This CDR3 has 15 residues.

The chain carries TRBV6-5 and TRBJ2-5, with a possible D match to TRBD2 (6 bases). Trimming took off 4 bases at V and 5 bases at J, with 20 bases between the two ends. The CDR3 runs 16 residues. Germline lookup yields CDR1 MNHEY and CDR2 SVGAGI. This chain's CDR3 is CASSSPVRDRGETQYF. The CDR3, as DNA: TGTGCCAGCAGTTCCCCGGTACGGGATCGGGGGGAGACCCAGTACTTC.

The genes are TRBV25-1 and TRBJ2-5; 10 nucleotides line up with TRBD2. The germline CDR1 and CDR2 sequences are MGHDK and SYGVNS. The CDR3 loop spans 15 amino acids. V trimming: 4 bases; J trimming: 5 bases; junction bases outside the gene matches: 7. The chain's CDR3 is CASSALLAGVETQYF. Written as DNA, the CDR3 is TGTGCCAGCAGTGCCCTTCTAGCGGGGGTTGAGACCCAGTACTTC.

CDR3 loop: CASSLGDTGPGGYTF. CDR3 in DNA: TGCGCCAGCAGCTTGGGAGACACCGGACCGGGGGGCTACACCTTC. The gene calls are TRBV5-1 and TRBJ1-2; D gene unclear. Trimming pared 0 bases from V and 8 bases from J, leaving 17 bases between. Germline V gene lookup returns CDR1 SGHRS and CDR2 YFSETQ. The length of the CDR3 is 15 residues.

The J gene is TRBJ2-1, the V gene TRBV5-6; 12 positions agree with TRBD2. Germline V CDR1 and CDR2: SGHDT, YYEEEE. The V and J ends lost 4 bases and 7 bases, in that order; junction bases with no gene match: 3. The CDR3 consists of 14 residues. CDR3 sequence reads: CASSIGTSGNEQFF. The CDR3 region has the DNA TGTGCCAGCAGCATCGGGACTAGCGGGAATGAGCAGTTCTTC. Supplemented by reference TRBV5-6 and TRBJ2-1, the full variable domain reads DAGVTQSPTHLIKTRGQQVTLRCSPKSGHDTVSWYQQALGQGPQFIFQYYEEEERQRGNFPDRFSGHQFPNYSSELNVNALLLGDSALYLCASSIGTSGNEQFFGPGTRLTVL.

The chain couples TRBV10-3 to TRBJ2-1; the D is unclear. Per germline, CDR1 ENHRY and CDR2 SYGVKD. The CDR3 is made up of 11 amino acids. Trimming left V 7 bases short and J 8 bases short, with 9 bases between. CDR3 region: CAIMVEDEQFF. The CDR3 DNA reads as TGTGCCATCATGGTGGAAGATGAGCAGTTCTTC.

For the CDR3, the DNA is TGTGCCACCAGCAGGGACGGGGCCACCGGGGAGCTGTTTTTT. This gives the protein CATSRDGATGELFF. The J gene is TRBJ2-2, the V gene TRBV15; tentatively, D is TRBD1 or TRBD2 (5 bases each). This CDR3 is built from 14 residues. Trimming shortened V by 3 bases and J by 4 bases, and 9 bases separated the two germline ends. Germline V CDR1 and CDR2: LNHNV, YYDKDF (reference sequence).

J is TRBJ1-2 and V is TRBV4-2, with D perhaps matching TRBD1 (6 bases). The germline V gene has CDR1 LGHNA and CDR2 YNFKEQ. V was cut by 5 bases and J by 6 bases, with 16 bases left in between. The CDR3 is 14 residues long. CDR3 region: CASSGLGQLDGYTF. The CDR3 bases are TGTGCCAGCAGCGGCCTAGGACAGCTAGATGGCTACACCTTC.

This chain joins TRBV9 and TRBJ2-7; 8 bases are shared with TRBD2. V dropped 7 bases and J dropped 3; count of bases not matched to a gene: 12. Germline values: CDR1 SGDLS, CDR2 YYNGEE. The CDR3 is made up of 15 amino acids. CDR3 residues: CASPGGLLRIYEQYF. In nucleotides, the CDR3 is TGTGCCAGCCCGGGGGGGCTCCTTCGTATCTACGAGCAGTACTTC.

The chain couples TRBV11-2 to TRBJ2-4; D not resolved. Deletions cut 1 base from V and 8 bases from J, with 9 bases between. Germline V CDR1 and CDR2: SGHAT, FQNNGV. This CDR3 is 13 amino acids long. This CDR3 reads CASSLAGWDIQYF. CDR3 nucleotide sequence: TGTGCCAGCAGCTTAGCCGGGTGGGACATTCAGTACTTC.

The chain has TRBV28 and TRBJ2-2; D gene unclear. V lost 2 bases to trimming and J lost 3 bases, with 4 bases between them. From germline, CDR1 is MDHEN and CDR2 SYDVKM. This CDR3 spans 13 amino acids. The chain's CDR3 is CASSLTHTGELFF. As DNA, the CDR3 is TGTGCCAGCAGTTTAACACACACCGGGGAGCTGTTTTTT. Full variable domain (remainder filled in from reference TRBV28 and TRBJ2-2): DVKVTQSSRYLVKRTGEKVFLECVQDMDHENMFWYRQDPGLGLRLIYFSYDVKMKEKGDIPEGYSVSREKKERFSLILESASTNQTSMYLCASSLTHTGELFFGEGSRLTVL.

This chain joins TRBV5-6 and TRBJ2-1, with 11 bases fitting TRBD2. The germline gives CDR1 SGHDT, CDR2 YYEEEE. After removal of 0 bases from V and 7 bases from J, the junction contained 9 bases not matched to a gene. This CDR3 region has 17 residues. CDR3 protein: CASSLVVAGGPGNEQFF. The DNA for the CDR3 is TGTGCCAGCAGCTTGGTGGTAGCGGGAGGGCCGGGGAATGAGCAGTTCTTC.

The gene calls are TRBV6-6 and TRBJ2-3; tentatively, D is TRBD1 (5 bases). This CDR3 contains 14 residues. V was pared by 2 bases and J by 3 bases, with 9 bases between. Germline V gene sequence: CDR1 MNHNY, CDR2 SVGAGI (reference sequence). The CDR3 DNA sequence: TGTGCCAGCAGTTACCAGGGAACGACAGATACGCAGTATTTT. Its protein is CASSYQGTTDTQYF.

CDR3 loop: CASSYRPAYEQYF. The CDR3 DNA reads as TGTGCCAGCAGCTACCGCCCAGCCTACGAGCAGTACTTC. V and J are TRBV11-3 and TRBJ2-7, with no clear D. In germline, CDR1 is SGHNT, CDR2 YENEEA. The CDR3 extends over 13 amino acids. V was clipped by 4 bases and J by 2 bases, with 9 bases between them.

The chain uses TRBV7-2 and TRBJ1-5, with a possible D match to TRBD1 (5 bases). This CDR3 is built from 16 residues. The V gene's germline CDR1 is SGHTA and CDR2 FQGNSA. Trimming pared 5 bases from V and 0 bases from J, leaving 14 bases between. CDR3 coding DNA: TGTGCCAGCAGCCTTTCGGGGGGTCGTAGCAATCAGCCCCAGCATTTT. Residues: CASSLSGGRSNQPQHF. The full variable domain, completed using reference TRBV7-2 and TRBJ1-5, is GAGVSQSPSNKVTEKGKDVELRCDPISGHTALYWYRQSLGQGLEFLIYFQGNSAPDKSGLPSDRFSAERTGGSVSTLTIQRTQQEDSAVYLCASSLSGGRSNQPQHFGDGTRLSIL.

The CDR3 sequence: CASRTGRGDYGYTF. The CDR3 DNA reads TGTGCCTCCCGGACAGGGCGAGGGGACTATGGCTACACCTTC. The chain joins TRBV10-3 to TRBJ1-2, with TRBD1 identical over 8 bases. The germline V gene has CDR1 ENHRY and CDR2 SYGVKD. This CDR3 region has 14 residues. The trim removed 11 bases at V and 3 bases at J, leaving 11 bases unmatched.

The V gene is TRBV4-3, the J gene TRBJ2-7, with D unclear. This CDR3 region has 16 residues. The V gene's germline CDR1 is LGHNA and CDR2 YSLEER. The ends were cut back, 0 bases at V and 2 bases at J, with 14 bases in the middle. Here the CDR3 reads CASSQEKNRGTYEQYF. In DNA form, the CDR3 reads TGCGCCAGCAGCCAAGAAAAGAACAGAGGCACCTACGAGCAGTACTTC.

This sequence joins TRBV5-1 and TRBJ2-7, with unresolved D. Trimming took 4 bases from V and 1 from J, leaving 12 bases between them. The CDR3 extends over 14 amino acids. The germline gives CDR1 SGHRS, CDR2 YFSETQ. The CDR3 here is CASSLSVRSYEQYF. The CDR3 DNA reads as TGCGCCAGCAGCCTCTCGGTCAGGTCCTACGAGCAGTACTTC.